This passage covers 14 T cell receptor beta chains from one sample sequenced in a study of T cells expressing NK-cell markers. TCRdb reprocessed the 5' RACE reads, keeping one entry per CDR3 protein, no DNA. Recorded for this sample: about 550,000 distinct CDR3 sequences. Sequencing used blood T cells: a sorted CD56 or NKG2C T cell subset, CD4+ or CD8+ T cells, or bulk PBMC T cells (not recorded which). These TCRs come from a man aged 18 to 29 in good health.

The genes are TRBV13 and TRBJ1-1; with no DNA, the TCRdb D assignment of TRBD1 cannot be verified. The germline gives CDR1 PRHDT, CDR2 FYEKMQ (reference sequence). The CDR3 sequence is 16 residues long. The CDR3 sequence is CASSLDRTGTNTEAFF.

The chain carries TRBV6-2 or TRBV6-3 and TRBJ2-7. The germline gives CDR1 MNHEY, CDR2 SVGEGT. This CDR3 region has 13 residues. CDR3 amino acids: CASSYSSAYEQYF.

The CDR3 region is CASCPQGEPAEAFF. The chain is built from TRBV12-3 or TRBV12-4 and TRBJ1-1; TCRdb calls TRBD1, which cannot be checked without DNA. The CDR3 extends over 14 amino acids.

The rearrangement links TRBV10-2 to TRBJ2-5; the TCRdb call, TRBD2, lacks DNA for checking. Per the germline V gene, CDR1 is WSHSY and CDR2 is SAAADI. This CDR3 has 13 amino acids. The CDR3 sequence is CASQGGGEFGQYF.

The CDR3 region is CSAKGASNSEQYF. V is TRBV20-1 and J is TRBJ2-7; the D gene TCRdb calls, TRBD2, cannot be checked with no DNA. Germline V gene data show CDR1 as DFQATT and CDR2 as SNEGSKA (reference sequence). The CDR3 covers 13 residues.

The CDR3 sequence is CASSAIGQGRSYTF. The chain employs TRBV5-5 and TRBJ1-2; the D call from TCRdb, TRBD1, cannot be confirmed without DNA. The germline CDR1 and CDR2 sequences are SGHKS and YYEKEE (reference sequence). The CDR3 loop spans 14 amino acids.

The V and J genes are TRBV25-1 and TRBJ2-1; TCRdb selects TRBD1, and the lack of DNA leaves this call unchecked. The CDR3 length is 12 residues. Germline values: CDR1 MGHDK, CDR2 SYGVNS. CDR3 amino acids: CASSPKGRGRFF.

The chain employs TRBV12-3 or TRBV12-4 and TRBJ2-3; the TCRdb call, TRBD2, lacks DNA for checking. The CDR3 totals 20 residues. The CDR3 reads CASSLSSGGIAGVLADTQYF.

The chain carries TRBV18 and TRBJ1-5; TCRdb proposes TRBD1, but this gene call is untestable without DNA. This CDR3 comprises 16 residues. CDR1 is KGHSH and CDR2 is LQKENI in the germline V gene. CDR3 residues: CASSRDRHYSNQPQHF.

The rearrangement links TRBV11-2 to TRBJ1-5; TCRdb proposes TRBD1, but this gene call is untestable without DNA. The CDR3 contains 19 residues. Germline CDR1 SGHAT, CDR2 FQNNGV. This CDR3 reads CASSPTSLPGQGNNQPQHF.

This sequence joins TRBV9 and TRBJ1-2. Per the germline V gene, CDR1 is SGDLS and CDR2 is YYNGEE. The CDR3 is made up of 13 amino acids. The CDR3 sequence: CASSAQTSYGYTF.

The chain is built from TRBV3-1 and TRBJ2-4; the TRBD2 assignment by TCRdb is unverifiable without DNA. The CDR3 runs to 14 residues. Germline CDR1 reads LGHDT; CDR2 reads YNNKEL (reference sequence). The CDR3 region is CASSQAPRGGIQYF.

This chain uses TRBV5-1 with TRBJ2-1; TCRdb selects TRBD2, and the lack of DNA leaves this call unchecked. The CDR3 extends over 17 amino acids. Germline CDR1 reads SGHRS; CDR2 reads YFSETQ. The CDR3 reads CASSPGAGGRSRNEQFF.

The chain couples TRBV15 to TRBJ2-7. There are 14 residues in the CDR3. The germline V gene has CDR1 LNHNV and CDR2 YYDKDF (reference sequence). CDR3 sequence: CATSRDYESYEQYF.